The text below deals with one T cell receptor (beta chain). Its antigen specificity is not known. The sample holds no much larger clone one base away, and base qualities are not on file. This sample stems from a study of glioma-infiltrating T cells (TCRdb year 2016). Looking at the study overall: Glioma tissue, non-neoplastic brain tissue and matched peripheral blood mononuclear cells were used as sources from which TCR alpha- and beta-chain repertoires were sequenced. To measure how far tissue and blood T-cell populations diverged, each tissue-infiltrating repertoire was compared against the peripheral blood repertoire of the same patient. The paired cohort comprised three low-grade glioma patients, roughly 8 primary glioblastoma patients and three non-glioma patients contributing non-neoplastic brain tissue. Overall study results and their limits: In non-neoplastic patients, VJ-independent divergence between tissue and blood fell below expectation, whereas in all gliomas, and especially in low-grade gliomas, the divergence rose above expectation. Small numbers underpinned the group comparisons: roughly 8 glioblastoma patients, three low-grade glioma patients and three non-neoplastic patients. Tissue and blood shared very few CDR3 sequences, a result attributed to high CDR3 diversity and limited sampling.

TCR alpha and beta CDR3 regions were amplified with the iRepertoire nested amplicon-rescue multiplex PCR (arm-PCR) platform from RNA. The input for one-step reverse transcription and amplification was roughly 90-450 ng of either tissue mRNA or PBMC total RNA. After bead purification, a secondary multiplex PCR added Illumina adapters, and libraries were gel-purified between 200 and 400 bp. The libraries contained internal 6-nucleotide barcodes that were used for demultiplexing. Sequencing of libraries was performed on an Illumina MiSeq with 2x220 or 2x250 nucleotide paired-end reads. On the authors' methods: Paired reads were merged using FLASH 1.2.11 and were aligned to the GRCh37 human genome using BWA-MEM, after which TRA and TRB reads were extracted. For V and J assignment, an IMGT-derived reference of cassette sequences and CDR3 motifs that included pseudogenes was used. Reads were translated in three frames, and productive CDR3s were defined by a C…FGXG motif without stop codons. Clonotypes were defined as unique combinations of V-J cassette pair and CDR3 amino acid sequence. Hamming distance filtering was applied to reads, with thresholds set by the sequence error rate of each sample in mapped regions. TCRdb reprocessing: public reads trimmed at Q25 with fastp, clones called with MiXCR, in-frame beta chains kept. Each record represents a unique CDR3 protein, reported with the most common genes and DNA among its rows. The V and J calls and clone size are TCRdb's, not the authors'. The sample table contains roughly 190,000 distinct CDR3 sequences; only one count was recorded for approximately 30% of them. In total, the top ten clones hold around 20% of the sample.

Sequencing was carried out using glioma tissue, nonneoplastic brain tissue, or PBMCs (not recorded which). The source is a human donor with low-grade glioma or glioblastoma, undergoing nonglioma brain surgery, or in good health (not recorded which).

In nucleotide form, the sequence is TGTGCCAGCTCACCACCGGACAGGGTAGCCAATGAGCAGTTCTTC. Its protein product is CASSPPDRVANEQFF. This sequence uses TRBV18 and TRBJ2-1; the central 8 bases match TRBD1. The germline V gene yields KGHSH for CDR1 and LQKENI for CDR2. The CDR3 spans 15 residues, from the cysteine through the phenylalanine. The retained sequence is limited to the CDR3, 45 bases, with the frame set at the first base. V has 0 bases trimmed and J has 6 bases trimmed; junction bases matching no gene number 4.